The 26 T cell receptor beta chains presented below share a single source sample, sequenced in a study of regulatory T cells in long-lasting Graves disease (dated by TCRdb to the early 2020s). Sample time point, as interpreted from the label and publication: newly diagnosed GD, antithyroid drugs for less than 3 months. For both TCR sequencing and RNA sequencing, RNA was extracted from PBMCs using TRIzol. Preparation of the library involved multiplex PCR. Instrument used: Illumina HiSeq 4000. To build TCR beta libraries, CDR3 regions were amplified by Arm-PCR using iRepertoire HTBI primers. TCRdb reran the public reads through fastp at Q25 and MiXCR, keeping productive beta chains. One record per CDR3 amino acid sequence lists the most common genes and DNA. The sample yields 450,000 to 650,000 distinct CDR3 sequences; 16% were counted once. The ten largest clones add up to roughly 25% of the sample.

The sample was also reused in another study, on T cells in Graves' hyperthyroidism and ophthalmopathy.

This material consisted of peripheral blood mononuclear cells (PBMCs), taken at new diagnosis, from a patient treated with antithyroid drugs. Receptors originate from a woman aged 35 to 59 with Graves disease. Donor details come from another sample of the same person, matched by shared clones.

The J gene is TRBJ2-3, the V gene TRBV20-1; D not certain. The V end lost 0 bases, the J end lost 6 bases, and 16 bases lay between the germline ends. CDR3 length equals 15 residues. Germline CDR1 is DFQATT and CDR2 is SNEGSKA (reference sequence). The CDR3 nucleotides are TGCAGTGCTAGAGATATAAAAGGGATAATGGATACGCAGTATTTT. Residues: CSARDIKGIMDTQYF.

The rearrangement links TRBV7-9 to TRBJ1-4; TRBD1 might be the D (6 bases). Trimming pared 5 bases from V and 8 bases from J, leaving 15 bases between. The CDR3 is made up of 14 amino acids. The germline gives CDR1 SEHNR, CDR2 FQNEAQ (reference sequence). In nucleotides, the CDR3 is TGTGCCAGCAGCCTCCGGGAGGGGGGAGAAAAACTGTTTTTT. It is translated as CASSLREGGEKLFF.

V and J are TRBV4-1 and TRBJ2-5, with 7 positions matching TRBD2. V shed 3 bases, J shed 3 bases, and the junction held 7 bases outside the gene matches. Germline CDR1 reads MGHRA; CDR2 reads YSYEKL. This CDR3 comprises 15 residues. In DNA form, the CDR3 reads TGCGCCAGCAGCCATCAAGTTCTAGCGGAAGAGACCCAGTACTTC. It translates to CASSHQVLAEETQYF.

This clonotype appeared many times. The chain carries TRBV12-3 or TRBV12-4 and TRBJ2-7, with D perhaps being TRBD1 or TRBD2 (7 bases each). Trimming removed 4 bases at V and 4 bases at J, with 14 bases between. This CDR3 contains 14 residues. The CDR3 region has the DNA TGTGCCAGCAGTTATGGCAGGGGGGGTTACGAGCAGTACTTC. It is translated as CASSYGRGGYEQYF.

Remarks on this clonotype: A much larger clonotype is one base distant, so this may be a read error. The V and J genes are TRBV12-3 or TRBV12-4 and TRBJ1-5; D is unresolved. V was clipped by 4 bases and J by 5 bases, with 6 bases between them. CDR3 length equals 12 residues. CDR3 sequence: CASSSDDQPQHF. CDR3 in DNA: TGTGCCAGCAGTTCAGATGATCAGCCCCAGCATTTT.

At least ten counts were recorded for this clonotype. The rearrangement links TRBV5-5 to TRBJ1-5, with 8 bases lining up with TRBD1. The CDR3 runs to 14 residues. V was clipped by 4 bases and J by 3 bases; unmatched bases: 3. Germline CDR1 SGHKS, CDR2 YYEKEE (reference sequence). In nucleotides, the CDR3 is TGTGCCAGCAGCATGACAGGGGTCAATCAGCCCCAGCATTTT. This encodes CASSMTGVNQPQHF.

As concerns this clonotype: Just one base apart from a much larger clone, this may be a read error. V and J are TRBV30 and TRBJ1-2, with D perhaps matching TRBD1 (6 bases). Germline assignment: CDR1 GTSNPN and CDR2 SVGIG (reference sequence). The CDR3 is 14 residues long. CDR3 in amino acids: CAWRQQGTNYGYAF. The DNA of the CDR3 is TGTGCCTGGAGGCAACAGGGCACCAACTATGGCTACGCCTTC.

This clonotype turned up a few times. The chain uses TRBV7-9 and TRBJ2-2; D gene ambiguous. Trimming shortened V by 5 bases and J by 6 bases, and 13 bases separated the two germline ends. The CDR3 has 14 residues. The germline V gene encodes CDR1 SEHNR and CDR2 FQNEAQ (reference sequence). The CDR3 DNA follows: TGTGCCAGCAGCCTCACCGGCCGAGCCGGGGAGCTGTTTTTT. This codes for CASSLTGRAGELFF.

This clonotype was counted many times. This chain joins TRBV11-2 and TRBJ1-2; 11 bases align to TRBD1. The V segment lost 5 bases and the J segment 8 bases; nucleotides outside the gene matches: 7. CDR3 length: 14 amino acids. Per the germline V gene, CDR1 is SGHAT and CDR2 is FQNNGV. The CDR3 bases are TGTGCCAGCAGCATCGGACAGGGGGCAAGCGGCTACACCTTC. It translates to CASSIGQGASGYTF.

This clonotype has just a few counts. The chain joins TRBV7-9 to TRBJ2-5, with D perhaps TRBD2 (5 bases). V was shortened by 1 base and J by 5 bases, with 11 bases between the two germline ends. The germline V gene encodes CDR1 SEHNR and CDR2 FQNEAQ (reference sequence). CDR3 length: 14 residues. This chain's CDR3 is CASSLDGPGETQYF. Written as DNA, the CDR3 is TGTGCCAGCAGCTTAGACGGCCCGGGGGAGACCCAGTACTTC.

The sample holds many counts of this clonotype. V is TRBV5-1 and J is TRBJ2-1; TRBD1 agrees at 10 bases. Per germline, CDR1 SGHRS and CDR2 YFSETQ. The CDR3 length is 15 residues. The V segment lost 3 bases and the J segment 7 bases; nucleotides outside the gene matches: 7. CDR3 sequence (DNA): TGCGCCAGCAGCTCAGGACAGGGGGTGGTAAATGAGCAGTTCTTC. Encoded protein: CASSSGQGVVNEQFF.

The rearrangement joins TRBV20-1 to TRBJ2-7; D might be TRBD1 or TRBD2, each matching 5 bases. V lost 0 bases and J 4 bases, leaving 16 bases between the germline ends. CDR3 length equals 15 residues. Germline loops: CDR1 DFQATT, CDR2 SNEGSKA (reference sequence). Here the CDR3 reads CSARDHSGSAYEQYF. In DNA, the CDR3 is TGCAGTGCTAGAGATCACTCAGGGAGCGCTTACGAGCAGTACTTC.

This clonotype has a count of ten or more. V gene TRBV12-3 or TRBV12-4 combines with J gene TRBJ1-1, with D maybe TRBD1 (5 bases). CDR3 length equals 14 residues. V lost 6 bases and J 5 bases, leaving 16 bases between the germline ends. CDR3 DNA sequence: TGTGCCAGCAGAAAGGGGACCTGGGAAACTGAAGCTTTCTTT. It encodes CASRKGTWETEAFF.

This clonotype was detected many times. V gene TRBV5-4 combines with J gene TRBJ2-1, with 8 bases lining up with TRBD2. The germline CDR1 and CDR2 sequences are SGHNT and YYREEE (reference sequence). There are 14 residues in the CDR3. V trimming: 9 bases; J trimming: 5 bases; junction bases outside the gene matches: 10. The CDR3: CAMTGTRGHNEQFF. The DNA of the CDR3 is TGTGCCATGACCGGGACTAGAGGGCACAATGAGCAGTTCTTC. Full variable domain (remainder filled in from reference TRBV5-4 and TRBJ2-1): ETGVTQSPTHLIKTRGQQVTLRCSSQSGHNTVSWYQQALGQGPQFIFQYYREEENGRGNFPPRFSGLQFPNYSSELNVNALELDDSALYLCAMTGTRGHNEQFFGPGTRLTVL.

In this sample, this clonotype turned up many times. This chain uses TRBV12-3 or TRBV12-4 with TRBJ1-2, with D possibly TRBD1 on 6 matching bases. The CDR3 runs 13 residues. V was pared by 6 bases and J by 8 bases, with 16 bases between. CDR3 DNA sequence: TGTGCCAGCAGATTACAGGGAGGAGGCGGCTACACCTTC. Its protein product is CASRLQGGGGYTF.

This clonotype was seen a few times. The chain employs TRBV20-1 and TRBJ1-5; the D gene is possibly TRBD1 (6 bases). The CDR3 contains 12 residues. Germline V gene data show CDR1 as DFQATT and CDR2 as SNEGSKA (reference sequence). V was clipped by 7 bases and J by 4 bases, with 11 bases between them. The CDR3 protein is CSVTTGNQPQHF. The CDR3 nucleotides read TGCAGTGTAACCACAGGGAATCAGCCCCAGCATTTT.

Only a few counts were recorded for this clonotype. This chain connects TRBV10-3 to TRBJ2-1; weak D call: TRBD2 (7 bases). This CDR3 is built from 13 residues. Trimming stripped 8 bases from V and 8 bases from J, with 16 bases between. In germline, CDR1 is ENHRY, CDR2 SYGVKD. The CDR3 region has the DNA TGTGCCATCGGAGTAAGGGAGGGGGATGAGCAGTTCTTC. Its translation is CAIGVREGDEQFF.

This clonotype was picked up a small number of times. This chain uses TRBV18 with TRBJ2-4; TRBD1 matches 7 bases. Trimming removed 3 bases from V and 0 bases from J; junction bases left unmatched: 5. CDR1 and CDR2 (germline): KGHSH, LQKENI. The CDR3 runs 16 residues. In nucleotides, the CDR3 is TGTGCCAGCTCACCGCTAGGACAGGCAGCCAAAAACATTCAGTACTTC. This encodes CASSPLGQAAKNIQYF.

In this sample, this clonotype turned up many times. Written as DNA, the CDR3 is TGTGCCAGCTTTCAGGGGAACCAAGAGACCCAGTACTTC. Its translation: CASFQGNQETQYF. V and J are TRBV2 and TRBJ2-5; D may be TRBD1 (6 bases). The germline CDR1 and CDR2 sequences are SNHLY and FYNNEI. CDR3 size: 13 residues. Trimming took off 8 bases at V and 0 bases at J, with 10 bases between the two ends.

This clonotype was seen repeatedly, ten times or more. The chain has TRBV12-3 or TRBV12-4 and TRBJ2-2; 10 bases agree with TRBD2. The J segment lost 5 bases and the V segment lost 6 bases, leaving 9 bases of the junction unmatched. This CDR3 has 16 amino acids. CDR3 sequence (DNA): TGTGCCAGCAGCACCGCGAGCGGGGGGGCGACCGGGGAGCTGTTTTTT. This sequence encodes CASSTASGGATGELFF.

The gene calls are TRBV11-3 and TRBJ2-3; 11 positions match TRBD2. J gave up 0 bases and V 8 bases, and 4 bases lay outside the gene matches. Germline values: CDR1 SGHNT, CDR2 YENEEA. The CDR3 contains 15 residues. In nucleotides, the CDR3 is TGTGCCAGCGAAACTAGCGGGGGCAGCACAGATACGCAGTATTTT. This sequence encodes CASETSGGSTDTQYF.

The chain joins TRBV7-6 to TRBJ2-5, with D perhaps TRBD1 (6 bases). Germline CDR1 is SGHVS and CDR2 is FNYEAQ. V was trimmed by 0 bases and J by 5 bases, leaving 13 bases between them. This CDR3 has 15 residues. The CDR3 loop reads CASSLAGALVETQYF. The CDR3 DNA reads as TGTGCCAGCAGCTTAGCGGGGGCACTAGTCGAGACCCAGTACTTC.

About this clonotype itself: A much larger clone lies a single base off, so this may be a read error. CDR3 DNA: TGTGCCAGCAGCTTATCAAGGGGCGCGGGAACTGAAGCTTTCTTT. Translating it yields CASSLSRGAGTEAFF. The chain recombines TRBV7-3 with TRBJ1-1; D might be TRBD1 (5 bases). The CDR3 spans 15 residues. CDR1 is SGHTA and CDR2 is FQGTGA in the germline V gene. The ends were cut back, 2 bases at V and 5 bases at J, with 15 bases in the middle.

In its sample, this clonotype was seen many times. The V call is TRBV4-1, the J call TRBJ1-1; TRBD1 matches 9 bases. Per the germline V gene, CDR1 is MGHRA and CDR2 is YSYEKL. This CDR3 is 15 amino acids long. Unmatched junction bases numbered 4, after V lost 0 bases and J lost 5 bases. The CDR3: CASSQEPTGGTEAFF. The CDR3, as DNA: TGCGCCAGCAGCCAAGAACCGACAGGGGGAACTGAAGCTTTCTTT.

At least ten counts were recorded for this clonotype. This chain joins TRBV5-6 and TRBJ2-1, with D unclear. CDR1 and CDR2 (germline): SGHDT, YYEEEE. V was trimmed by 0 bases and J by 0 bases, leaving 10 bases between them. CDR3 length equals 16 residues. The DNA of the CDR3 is TGTGCCAGCAGCTTGGAACCGGGTGACTCCTACAATGAGCAGTTCTTC. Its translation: CASSLEPGDSYNEQFF.

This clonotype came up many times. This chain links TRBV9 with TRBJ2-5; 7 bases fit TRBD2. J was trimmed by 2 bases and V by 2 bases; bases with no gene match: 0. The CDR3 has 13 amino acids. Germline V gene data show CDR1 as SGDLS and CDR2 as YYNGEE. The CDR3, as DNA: TGTGCCAGCAGCGTTAGCGGGCAAGAGACCCAGTACTTC. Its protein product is CASSVSGQETQYF.